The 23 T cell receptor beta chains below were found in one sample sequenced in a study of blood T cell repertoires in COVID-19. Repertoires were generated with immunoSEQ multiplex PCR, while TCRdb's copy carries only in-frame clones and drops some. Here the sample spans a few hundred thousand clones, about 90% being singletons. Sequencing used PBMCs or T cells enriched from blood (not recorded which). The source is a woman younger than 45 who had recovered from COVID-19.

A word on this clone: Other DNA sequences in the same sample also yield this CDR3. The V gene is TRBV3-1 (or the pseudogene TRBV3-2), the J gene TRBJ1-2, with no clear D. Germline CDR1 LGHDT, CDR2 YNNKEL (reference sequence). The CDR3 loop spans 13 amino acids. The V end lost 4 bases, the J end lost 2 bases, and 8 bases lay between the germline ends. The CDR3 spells CASSPTENYGYTF. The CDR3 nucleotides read TGTGCCAGCAGCCCCACGGAGAACTATGGCTACACCTTC.

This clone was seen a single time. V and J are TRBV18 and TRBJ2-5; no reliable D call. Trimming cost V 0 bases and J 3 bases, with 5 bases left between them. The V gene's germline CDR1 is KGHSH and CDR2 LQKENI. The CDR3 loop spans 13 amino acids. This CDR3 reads CASSPPQKETQYF. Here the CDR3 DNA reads TGTGCCAGCTCACCACCCCAGAAAGAGACCCAGTACTTC.

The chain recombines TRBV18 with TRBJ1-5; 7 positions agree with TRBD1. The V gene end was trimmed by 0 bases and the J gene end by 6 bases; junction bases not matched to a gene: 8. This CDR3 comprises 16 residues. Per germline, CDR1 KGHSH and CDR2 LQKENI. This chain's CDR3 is CASSPPTGRFGQPQHF. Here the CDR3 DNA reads TGTGCCAGCTCACCACCGACAGGGAGGTTTGGTCAGCCCCAGCATTTT.

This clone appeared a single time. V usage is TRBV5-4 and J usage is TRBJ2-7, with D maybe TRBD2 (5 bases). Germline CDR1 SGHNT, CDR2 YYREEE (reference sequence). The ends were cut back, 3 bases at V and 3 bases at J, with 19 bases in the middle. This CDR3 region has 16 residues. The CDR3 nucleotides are TGTGCCAGCAGCTCCATCAGTCGAGGGCCCTTCTACGAGCAGTACTTC. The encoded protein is CASSSISRGPFYEQYF.

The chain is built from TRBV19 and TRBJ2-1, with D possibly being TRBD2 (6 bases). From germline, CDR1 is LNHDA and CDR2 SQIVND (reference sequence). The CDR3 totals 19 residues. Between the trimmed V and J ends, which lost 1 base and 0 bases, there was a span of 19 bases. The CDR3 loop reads CASSIGLGNTIGSYNEQFF. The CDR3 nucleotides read TGTGCCAGTAGTATAGGACTAGGTAACACTATTGGCTCCTACAATGAGCAGTTCTTC.

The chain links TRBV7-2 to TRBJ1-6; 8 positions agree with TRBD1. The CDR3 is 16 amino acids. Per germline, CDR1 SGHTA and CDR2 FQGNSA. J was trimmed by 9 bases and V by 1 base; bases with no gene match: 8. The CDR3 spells CASSLEGQVTSSPLHF. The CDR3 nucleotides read TGTGCCAGCAGCTTAGAGGGACAGGTCACCTCTTCACCCCTCCACTTT. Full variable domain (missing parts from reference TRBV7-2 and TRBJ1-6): GAGVSQSPSNKVTEKGKDVELRCDPISGHTALYWYRQSLGQGLEFLIYFQGNSAPDKSGLPSDRFSAERTGGSVSTLTIQRTQQEDSAVYLCASSLEGQVTSSPLHFGNGTRLTVT.

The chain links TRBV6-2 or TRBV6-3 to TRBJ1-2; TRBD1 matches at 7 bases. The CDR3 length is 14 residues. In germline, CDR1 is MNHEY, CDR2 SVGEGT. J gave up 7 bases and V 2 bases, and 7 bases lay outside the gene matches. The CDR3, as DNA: TGTGCCAGCAGTTACCGAGACAGGGTATTTGGCTACACCTTC. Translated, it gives CASSYRDRVFGYTF.

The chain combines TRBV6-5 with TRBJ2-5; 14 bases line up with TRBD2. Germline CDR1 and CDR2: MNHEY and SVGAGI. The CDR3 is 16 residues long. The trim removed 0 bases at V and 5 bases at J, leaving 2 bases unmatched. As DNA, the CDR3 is TGTGCCAGCAGTTACTCGGGGACTAGCGGGAGTGAGACCCAGTACTTC. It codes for CASSYSGTSGSETQYF.

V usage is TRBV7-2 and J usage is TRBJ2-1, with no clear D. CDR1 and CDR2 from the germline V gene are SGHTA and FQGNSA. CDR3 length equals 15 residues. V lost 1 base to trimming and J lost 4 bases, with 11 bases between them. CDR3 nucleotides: TGTGCCAGCAGCTTAGATCTTTCTAGATACAATGAGCAGTTCTTC. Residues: CASSLDLSRYNEQFF.

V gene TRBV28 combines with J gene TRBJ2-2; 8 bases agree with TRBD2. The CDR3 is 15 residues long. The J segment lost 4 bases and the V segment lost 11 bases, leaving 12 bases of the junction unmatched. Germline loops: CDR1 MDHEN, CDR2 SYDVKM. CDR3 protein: CAGSPGLDPTGELFF. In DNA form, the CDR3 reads TGTGCCGGATCTCCGGGACTAGACCCCACCGGGGAGCTGTTTTTT.

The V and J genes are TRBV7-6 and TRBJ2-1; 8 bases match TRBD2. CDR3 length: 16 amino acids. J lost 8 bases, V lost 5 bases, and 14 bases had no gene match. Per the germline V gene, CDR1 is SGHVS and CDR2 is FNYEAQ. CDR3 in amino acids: CASSLGFPGGPDEQFF. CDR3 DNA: TGTGCCAGCAGCCTGGGATTTCCGGGAGGGCCTGATGAGCAGTTCTTC.

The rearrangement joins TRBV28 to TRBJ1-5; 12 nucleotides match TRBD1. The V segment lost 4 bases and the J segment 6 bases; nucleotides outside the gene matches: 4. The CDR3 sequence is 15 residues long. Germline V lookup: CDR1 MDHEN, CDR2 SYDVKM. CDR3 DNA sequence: TGTGCCAGCAGTTCGGGACAGGGGGCTTTTCAGCCCCAGCATTTT. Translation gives CASSSGQGAFQPQHF.

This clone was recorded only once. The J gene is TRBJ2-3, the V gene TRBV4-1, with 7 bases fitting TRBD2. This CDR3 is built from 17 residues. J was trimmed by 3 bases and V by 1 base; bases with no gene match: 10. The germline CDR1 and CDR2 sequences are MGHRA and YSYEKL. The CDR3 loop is CASSQVGAGVWTDTQYF. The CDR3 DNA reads TGCGCCAGCAGCCAAGTTGGGGCGGGAGTATGGACAGATACGCAGTATTTT.

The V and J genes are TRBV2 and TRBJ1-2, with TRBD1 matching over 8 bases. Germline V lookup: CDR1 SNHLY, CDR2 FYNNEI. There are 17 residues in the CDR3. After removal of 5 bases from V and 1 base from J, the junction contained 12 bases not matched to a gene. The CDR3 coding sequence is TGTGCCAGCAGTCTTGCCTCCGGGACAGGACGTAACTATGGCTACACCTTC. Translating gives CASSLASGTGRNYGYTF.

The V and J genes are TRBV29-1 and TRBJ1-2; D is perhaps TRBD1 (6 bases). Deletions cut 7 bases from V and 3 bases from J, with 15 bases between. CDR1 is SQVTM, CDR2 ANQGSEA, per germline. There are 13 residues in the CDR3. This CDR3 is CSASRQADYGYTF. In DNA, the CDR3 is TGCAGCGCAAGTCGACAGGCTGACTATGGCTACACCTTC. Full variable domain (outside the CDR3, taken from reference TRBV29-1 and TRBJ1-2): SAVISQKPSRDICQRGTSLTIQCQVDSQVTMMFWYRQQPGQSLTLIATANQGSEATYESGFVIDKFPISRPNLTFSTLTVSNMSPEDSSIYLCSASRQADYGYTFGSGTRLTVV.

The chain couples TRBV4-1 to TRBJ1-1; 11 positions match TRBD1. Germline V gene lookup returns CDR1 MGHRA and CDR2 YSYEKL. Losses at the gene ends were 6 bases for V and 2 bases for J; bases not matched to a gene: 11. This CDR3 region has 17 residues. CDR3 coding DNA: TGCGCCAGCAGAAGGACAGGGGGCGACTTTTCTAACACTGAAGCTTTCTTT. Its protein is CASRRTGGDFSNTEAFF.

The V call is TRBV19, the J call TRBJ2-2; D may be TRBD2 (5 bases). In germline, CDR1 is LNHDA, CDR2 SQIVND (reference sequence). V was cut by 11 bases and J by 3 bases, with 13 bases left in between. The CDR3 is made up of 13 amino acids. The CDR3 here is CASLRAYTGELFF. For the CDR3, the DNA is TGTGCCTCGCTGCGGGCTTACACCGGGGAGCTGTTTTTT.

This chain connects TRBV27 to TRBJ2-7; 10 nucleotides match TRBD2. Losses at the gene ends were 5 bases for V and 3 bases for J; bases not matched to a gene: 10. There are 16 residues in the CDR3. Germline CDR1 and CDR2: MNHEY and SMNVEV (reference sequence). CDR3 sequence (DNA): TGTGCCAGCAGTATTTCGGGACTAGCGTCCCTCTACGAGCAGTACTTC. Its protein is CASSISGLASLYEQYF.

Written as DNA, the CDR3 is TGTGCCAGTAGTATAACCCAGATTTGGGGCTACACCTTC. Its protein is CASSITQIWGYTF. The gene calls are TRBV19 and TRBJ1-2; D uncertain. V was clipped by 2 bases and J by 8 bases, with 12 bases between them. This CDR3 is 13 amino acids long. The germline gives CDR1 LNHDA, CDR2 SQIVND (reference sequence).

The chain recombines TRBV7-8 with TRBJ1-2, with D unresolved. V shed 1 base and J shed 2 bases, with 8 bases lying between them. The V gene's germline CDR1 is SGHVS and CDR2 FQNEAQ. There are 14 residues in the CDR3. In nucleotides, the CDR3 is TGTGCCAGCAGCTTAGAAATAGTAAACTATGGCTACACCTTC. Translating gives CASSLEIVNYGYTF.

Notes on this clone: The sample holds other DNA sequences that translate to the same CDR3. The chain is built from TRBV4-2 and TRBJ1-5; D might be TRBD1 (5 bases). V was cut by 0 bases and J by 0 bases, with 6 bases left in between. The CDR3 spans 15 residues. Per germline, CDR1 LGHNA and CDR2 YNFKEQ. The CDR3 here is CASSQEQGSNQPQHF. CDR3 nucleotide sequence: TGTGCCAGCAGCCAAGAGCAGGGTAGCAATCAGCCCCAGCATTTT.

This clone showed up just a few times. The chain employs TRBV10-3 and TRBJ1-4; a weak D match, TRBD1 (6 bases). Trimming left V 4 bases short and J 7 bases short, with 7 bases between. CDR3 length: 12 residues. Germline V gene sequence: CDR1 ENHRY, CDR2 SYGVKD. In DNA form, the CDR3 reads TGTGCCATCAGTGGAGGGGGTGAAAAACTGTTTTTT. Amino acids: CAISGGGEKLFF.

CDR3 in amino acids: CASSLIDRDGYTF. CDR3 DNA: TGTGCCAGCAGTTTGATCGACAGGGACGGCTACACCTTC. The rearrangement links TRBV28 to TRBJ1-2, with 7 bases aligning to TRBD1. The CDR3 runs to 13 residues. The germline CDR1 and CDR2 sequences are MDHEN and SYDVKM. Losses at the gene ends were 3 bases for V and 8 bases for J; bases not matched to a gene: 6.